This T cell receptor beta chain derives from a study of identifying expanded T cells in peripheral blood. The length of the CDR3 is 15 residues. Looked up from germline, CDR1 is MNHEY and CDR2 is SMNVEV (reference sequence). With 6 bases clipped from V and 3 bases from J, the junction kept 7 bases outside the gene matches. Sequencing used immunoSEQ multiplex PCR; TCRdb keeps in-frame clones, though not all of them. This sample has about 76,000 clones, with approximately 84% found just once. Material for sequencing was blood. J is TRBJ2-7 and V is TRBV27; 11 bases map to TRBD2. The receptor was derived from a person between 18 and 69 years old in good health. The DNA for the CDR3 is TGTGCCAGCAGACCCTTAGCGGGGGGGAACTACGAGCAGTACTTC. Amino acid sequence: CASRPLAGGNYEQYF.